This T cell receptor beta chain stems from a study of blood T cell repertoires in COVID-19 (dated by TCRdb to about 2020). Notes on the research overall: Samples covering the acute and convalescent phases of COVID-19 were provided by collaborators in the United States, Italy and Spain. Samples came from the ongoing ImmuneRACE study (first 160 participants) plus 1,254 subjects from 6 global collaborators. Nearly every sample came with metadata listing a de-identified subject ID, COVID-19 status, age in years and sex. Subjects who had been exposed to COVID-19, were actively infected with it, or had recovered from it provided the deeply sampled blood TCRbeta repertoires that made up the dataset. The prospective study material was composed of cDNA or gDNA derived from T cells, B-cell-depleted T cells, or PBMCs. HLA class I and class II types, where available, came from metadata supplied by the sample provider rather than from assay-based typing. The repertoires were released in a freely available public database intended as a resource for research on the immune response to SARS-CoV-2. The study at large found these results: The amount of clinical and demographic metadata varied by source and participant and was provided uncurated.

From cysteine to phenylalanine, the CDR3 is 13 amino acids long. The kept DNA is CDR3 alone, 39 bases in frame from the first base. V is pared back by 1 base and J by 7 bases, with 7 bases lying between the germline termini. CDR1 and CDR2, looked up from the germline V gene, are KGHDR and SFDVKD. The immunoSEQ Assay, a bias-controlled multiplex PCR, was used to amplify TCRbeta CDR3 regions from genomic DNA. The authors' pipeline ran thus. The number of nucleated cells in each sample was estimated from the amplification of reference gene primers within the assay. Sequence reads were collapsed and filtered to measure the absolute abundance of every unique TCRbeta CDR3 rearrangement. For each sample, productive Simpson clonality was calculated as the square root of Simpson's diversity index across productive rearrangements. TCRdb provides this immuneACCESS table in a form limited to in-frame rearrangements. Some clones are lacking; in checked studies, under half of them reflect an unresolved V gene, and why the rest are absent is not known. The V and J calls and the clone size are those of that table, but D and trimming were determined from the DNA. The sample table lists approximately 120,000 clones, approximately 86% of them with a count of one. Of the sample, around 20% falls within the top ten clones.

A second Seattle source provided samples from volunteer blood donors who had recovered from COVID-19. Each collaborating institution followed its own protocols to collect whole blood in K2EDTA tubes. For TCRbeta analysis, collaborators shipped samples in one of three forms: frozen whole blood, isolated PBMCs, or DNA extracted from either of those sample types. As to this clone: Its antigen target is currently unknown. No quality values exist for individual bases; no much larger clone is one base distant.

The source is a woman in her forties or fifties who had recovered from COVID-19. The chain uses TRBV24-1 and TRBJ2-1; the D region possibly corresponds to TRBD2 (5 bases align). Sequencing used peripheral blood. The sequence in DNA is TGTGCCACCAGTGATTTAAGGAGGAATGAGCAGTTCTTC. This codes for CATSDLRRNEQFF.